This TCR beta chain came from a study of tumor-infiltrating lymphocytes in primary liver carcinoma. Notes on the study in general: There were only about 8-24% of top clones found in all five tumor regions.

The CDR3 covers 11 residues. Comment on this clonotype: Its antigen is not identified. The junction departs from the called germline gene at one end, perhaps through a read error.

The source material, roughly 18-31 mg of unsorted bulk tissue, was used to co-extract RNA and DNA. Subjects presented with primary liver carcinoma managed by surgical resection. Total RNA amounting to 500 ng was the source from which TCR beta cDNA was made with a constant-region primer. Investigators got TCR beta libraries out of three nested multiplex PCR rounds, done with slightly modified ARM-PCR. The study ran its first two PCR rounds for around 10 cycles each, using TRBV1-TRBV30 forward primers and a C-beta reverse primer. TCRdb fed the multiplex PCR reads into MiXCR, producing one record per CDR3 protein. Counted here are under 130,000 distinct CDR3 sequences, approximately 82% occurring once; the ten biggest clones make up 15% to 25%.

The sequence came from a man aged 35 to 55 with primary liver carcinoma and hepatitis B virus infection. The sample taken for sequencing was liver tumor tissue from sampling region 3. Subset defined: tumor region T3, left-lateral pole. The chain is built from TRBV12-3 or TRBV12-4 and TRBJ1-1; D ambiguous. This CDR3 is CVSTLTTEAFF. In DNA, the CDR3 is TGTGTCAGCACTTTAACCACTGAAGCTTTCTTT.